The T cell receptor beta chain described here comes from a study of T cells in Graves' hyperthyroidism and ophthalmopathy (dated by TCRdb to between 2018 and 2020). Background for the entire study: Peripheral blood samples were taken at the time of initial diagnosis, prior to any treatment. To identify TCR V-J signatures that set the groups apart, the researchers used a discovery cohort of roughly 100 patients, made up of 40 to 45 with Graves' ophthalmopathy and 57 with stable Graves' hyperthyroidism. Prospective prediction of ophthalmopathy was tested in an independent validation cohort consisting of 18 to 20 hyperthyroidism patients and over 15 patients who later progressed to ophthalmopathy. The roughly 90 discovery patients were divided at random into training and test sets in a 7:3 ratio. The study also compared thyroid tissue and blood T-cell repertoires from more than five Graves' hyperthyroidism patients. After sampling, hyperthyroidism patients received methimazole starting at 30 mg daily, and ophthalmopathy patients received high-dose intravenous methylprednisolone. According to the paper, TCR Vbeta CDR3 sequencing was carried out on over 130 peripheral blood samples, which came from under 50 ophthalmopathy, 75 or so hyperthyroidism and about 17 progressor patients.

Broad study findings and their caveats: A 13 V-J signature model separated ophthalmopathy from stable hyperthyroidism, with nearly 90% sensitivity and about 81% specificity in cross-validation and 80%/75% in testing. Most expanded thyroid clonotypes (frequency above 0.001) were also detected in blood, suggesting blood repertoires may reflect thyroid immune responses. In validation, the model predicted progression to ophthalmopathy a median of 6.5 months before onset, with roughly 68% sensitivity and 72.22% specificity. Sample size was not statistically predetermined, and blinding of investigators to group allocation was not performed.

From cysteine to phenylalanine, the CDR3 is 13 amino acids long. Only the CDR3 region is kept as DNA, spanning 39 bases read in frame from base 1. Trimming removed 6 bases from V and 8 bases from J, leaving 16 bases between the germline ends. Stable Graves' hyperthyroidism was defined as no progression to ophthalmopathy during 18 months of follow-up. Hyperthyroidism patients were newly diagnosed, had a disease duration of under 2 months, and were aged 18 to 65 years. Patients with uncontrolled infections, other autoimmune diseases, pregnancy or lactation were excluded. Diagnoses were established on the basis of clinical symptoms, serum thyroxine and TRAb, thyroid ultrasound, and orbital computed tomography. PBMCs were isolated from roughly 10 ml of fresh peripheral blood by Ficoll-Paque density gradient centrifugation. Total RNA was extracted using Trizol reagent, and RNA quality was assessed on an Agilent 2100 Bioanalyzer.

This clonotype was picked up many times. Its antigen is not yet known. No base quality values were provided; no much bigger clone lies one nucleotide off. The TCR beta CDR3 regions were amplified from RNA transcripts. The first round of RT-PCR for the TCR CDR3 was performed with the HTBI primer set and the Qiagen OneStep RT-PCR kit. Libraries were constructed in a second round of multiplex PCR, after which size selection and purification were performed. Paired-end sequencing of the libraries was performed with 100 bp reads on an Illumina HiSeq2000. The authors processed their data as follows. SOAPnuke was used to process the raw data, removing reads that contained adapters or uncalled bases, had a mean Phred below 15, or lacked an exact match to the constant primer or identifier. COPE v1.2.5 was used to merge high-quality paired reads, and clonotypes were defined as unique nucleotide sequences. MiTCR v1.1 was used to align the clonotypes against IMGT TRBV, TRBD and TRBJ reference segments. Only V-J combinations with frequency above 0.0001, covering about 99% of repertoires, were analysed. The TCS score was defined as the ratio of F50 (clonal expansion) to E x V (chaos), calculated using BLOSUM62-based TCRdist between CDR3 peptides within each V-J. Welch's t-statistics and random forest reduced fewer than 600 V-J features to 13, which were used in a naive Bayes classifier (R e1071). TCRdb handled the public reads itself, with Q25 trimming in fastp and clone calling in MiXCR, and kept productive beta chains. For every CDR3 protein sequence, its rows merge into one entry that carries the most common genes and DNA. These V and J calls derive from TCRdb rather than the authors' analysis. A total of roughly 510,000 distinct CDR3 sequences appear in this sample, roughly 20% of them only once. The ten most abundant clones make up approximately 25% of the sample.

This chain joins TRBV12-3 or TRBV12-4 to TRBJ1-2; possibly the D gene is TRBD1, per 6 matching bases. This TCR was sampled from a man younger than 35 with Graves' hyperthyroidism. The sample consisted of blood. The CDR3 is CASSRNRDGGYTF. The DNA sequence is given as TGTGCCAGCAGCCGTAACAGGGATGGCGGCTACACCTTC.